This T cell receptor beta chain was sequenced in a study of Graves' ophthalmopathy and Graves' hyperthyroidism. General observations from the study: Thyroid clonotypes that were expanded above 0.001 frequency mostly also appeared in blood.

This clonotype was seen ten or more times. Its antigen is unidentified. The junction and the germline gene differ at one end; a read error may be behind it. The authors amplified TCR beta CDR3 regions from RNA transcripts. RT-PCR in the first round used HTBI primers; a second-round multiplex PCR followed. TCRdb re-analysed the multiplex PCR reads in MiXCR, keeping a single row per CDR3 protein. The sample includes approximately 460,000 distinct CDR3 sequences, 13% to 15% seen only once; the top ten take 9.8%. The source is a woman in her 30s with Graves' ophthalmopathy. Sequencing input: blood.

The CDR3 loop is CASSRGGETQHF. CDR3 nucleotides: TGTGCCAGCAGTCGAGGTGGGGAGACCCAGCACTTC. The gene calls are TRBV6-1 and TRBJ2-5, with TRBD2 as a possible D gene (5 bases). Germline V CDR1 and CDR2: MNHNS, SASEGT. The CDR3 has 12 amino acids.